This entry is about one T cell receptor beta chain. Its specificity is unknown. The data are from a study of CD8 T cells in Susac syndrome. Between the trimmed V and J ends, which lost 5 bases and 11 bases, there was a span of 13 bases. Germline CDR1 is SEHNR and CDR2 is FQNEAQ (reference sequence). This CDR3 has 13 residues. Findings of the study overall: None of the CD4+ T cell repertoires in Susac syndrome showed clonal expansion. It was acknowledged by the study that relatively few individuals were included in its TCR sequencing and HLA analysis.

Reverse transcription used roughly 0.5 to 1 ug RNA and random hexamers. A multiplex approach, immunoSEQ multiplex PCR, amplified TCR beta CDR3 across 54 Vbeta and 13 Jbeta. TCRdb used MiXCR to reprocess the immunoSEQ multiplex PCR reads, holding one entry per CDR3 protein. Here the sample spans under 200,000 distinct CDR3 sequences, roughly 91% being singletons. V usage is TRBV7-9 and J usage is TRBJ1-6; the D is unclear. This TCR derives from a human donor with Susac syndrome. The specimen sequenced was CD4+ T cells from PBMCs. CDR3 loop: CASSRLGNTPLHF. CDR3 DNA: TGTGCCAGCAGCCGCCTGGGGAATACACCCCTCCACTTT.